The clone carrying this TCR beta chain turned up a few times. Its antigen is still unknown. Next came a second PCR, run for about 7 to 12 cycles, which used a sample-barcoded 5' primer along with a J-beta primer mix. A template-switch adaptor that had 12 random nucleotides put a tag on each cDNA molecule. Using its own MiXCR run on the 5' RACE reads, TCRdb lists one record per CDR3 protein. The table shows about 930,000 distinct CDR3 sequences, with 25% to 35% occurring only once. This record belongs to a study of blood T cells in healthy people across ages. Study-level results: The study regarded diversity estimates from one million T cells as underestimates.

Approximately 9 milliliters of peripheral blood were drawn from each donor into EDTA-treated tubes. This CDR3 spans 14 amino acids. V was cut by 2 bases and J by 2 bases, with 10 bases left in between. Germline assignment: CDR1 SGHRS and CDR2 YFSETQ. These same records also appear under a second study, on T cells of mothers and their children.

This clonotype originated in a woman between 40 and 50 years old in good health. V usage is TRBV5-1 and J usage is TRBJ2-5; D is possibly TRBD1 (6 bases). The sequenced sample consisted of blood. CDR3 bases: TGCGCCAGCAGCTTACAGGGAATACAAGAGACCCAGTACTTC. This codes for CASSLQGIQETQYF.